This T cell receptor beta chain was recovered during a study of identical twins. TCRdb re-called the 5' RACE reads through MiXCR, storing one row per CDR3 protein. The sample lists hundreds of thousands of distinct CDR3 sequences, roughly an eighth occurring once. To note about this clonotype: Its specificity is unknown.

CDR3 length: 16 amino acids. Trimming removed 0 bases from V and 6 bases from J, with 14 bases in between. Study-level results: It was cross-sectional statistical analysis, not following the same donors, that the conclusions relied on. Models underestimated how often monozygotic twins shared out-of-frame TCR alpha.

The same sample was also used in a study of yellow fever vaccine responses in identical twins.

The sequence came from a woman in her late teens or twenties in good health. The chain links TRBV12-3 or TRBV12-4 to TRBJ2-2, with TRBD2 as a possible D gene (6 bases). The sequenced sample consisted of PBMCs. The CDR3 loop reads CASSLAGLLPSGELFF. As DNA, the CDR3 is TGTGCCAGCAGTTTAGCGGGACTCCTGCCCTCCGGGGAGCTGTTTTTT.